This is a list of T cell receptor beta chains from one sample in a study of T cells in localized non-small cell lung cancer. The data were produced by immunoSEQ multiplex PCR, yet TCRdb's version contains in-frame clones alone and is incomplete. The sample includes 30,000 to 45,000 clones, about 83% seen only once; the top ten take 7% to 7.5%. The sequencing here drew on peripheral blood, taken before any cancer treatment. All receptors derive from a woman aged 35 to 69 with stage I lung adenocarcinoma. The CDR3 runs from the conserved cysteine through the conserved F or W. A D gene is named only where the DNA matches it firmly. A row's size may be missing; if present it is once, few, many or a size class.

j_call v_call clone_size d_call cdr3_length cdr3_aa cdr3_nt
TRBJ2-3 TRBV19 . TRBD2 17 CATSIAWAGGSTDTQYF TGTGCCACCAGTATAGCTTGGGCGGGGGGTAGCACAGATACGCAGTATTTT
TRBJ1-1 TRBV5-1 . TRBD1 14 CASGPGGSNTEAFF TGCGCCAGCGGACCAGGGGGGTCGAACACTGAAGCTTTCTTT
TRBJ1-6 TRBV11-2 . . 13 CASSSVRGSPLHF TGTGCCAGCAGTTCCGTGCGGGGTTCACCCCTCCACTTT
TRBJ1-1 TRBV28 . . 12 CASSQGYTEAFF TGTGCCAGCAGTCAGGGTTACACTGAAGCTTTCTTT
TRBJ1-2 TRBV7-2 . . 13 CASSSGWDYGYTF TGTGCCAGCAGCTCCGGGTGGGACTATGGCTACACCTTC
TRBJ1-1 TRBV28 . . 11 CASSSRTIAFF TGTGCCAGCAGTTCACGCACGATAGCTTTCTTT
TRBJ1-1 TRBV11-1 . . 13 CASSLYGYTEAFF TGTGCCAGCAGCTTATATGGGTACACTGAAGCTTTCTTT
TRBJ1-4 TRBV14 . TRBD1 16 CASSQAIQGDVEKLFF TGTGCCAGCAGCCAGGCCATACAGGGGGACGTAGAAAAACTGTTTTTT
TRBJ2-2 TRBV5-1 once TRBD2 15 CASSLEGLEIGELFF TGCGCCAGCAGCTTGGAAGGACTAGAGATCGGGGAGCTGTTTTTT
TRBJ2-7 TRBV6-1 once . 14 CASSPEGASKNQYF TGTGCCAGCAGCCCGGAGGGAGCTTCGAAGAATCAGTACTTC
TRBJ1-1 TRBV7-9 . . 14 CASSLERARAEAFF TGTGCCAGCAGCTTAGAAAGAGCAAGGGCTGAAGCTTTCTTT
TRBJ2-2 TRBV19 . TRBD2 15 CASTPSGGYFGELFF TGTGCCAGTACACCCTCGGGGGGGTATTTCGGGGAGCTGTTTTTT
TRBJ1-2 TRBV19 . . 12 CASSMRGGGYTF TGTGCCAGTAGTATGCGTGGGGGCGGCTACACCTTC
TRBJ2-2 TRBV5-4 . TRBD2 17 CASSPGLAGVSTGELFF TGTGCCAGCAGCCCGGGACTAGCGGGGGTGAGCACCGGGGAGCTGTTTTTT
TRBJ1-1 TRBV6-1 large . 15 CASSELAGQVTEAFF TGTGCCAGCAGTGAATTGGCAGGGCAAGTCACTGAAGCTTTCTTT
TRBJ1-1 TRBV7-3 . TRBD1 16 CASSPGGTGGRSEAFF TGTGCCAGCAGCCCGGGAGGGACAGGAGGTCGTAGTGAAGCTTTCTTT
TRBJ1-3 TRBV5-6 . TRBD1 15 CASSLNRGSGNTIYF TGTGCCAGCAGCTTGAACAGGGGATCTGGAAACACCATATATTTT
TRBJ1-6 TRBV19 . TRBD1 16 CASSPKRQGAVSPLHF TGTGCCAGTAGTCCCAAACGACAGGGGGCGGTGTCACCCCTCCACTTT
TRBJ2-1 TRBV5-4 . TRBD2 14 CASRYRGGSNEQFF TGTGCCAGCAGGTATCGCGGGGGGAGTAATGAGCAGTTCTTC
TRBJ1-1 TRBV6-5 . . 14 CASSFSDGNTEAFF TGTGCCAGCAGTTTCTCGGACGGAAACACTGAAGCTTTCTTT
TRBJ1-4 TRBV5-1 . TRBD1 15 CASSQGAGTNEKLFF TGCGCCAGCAGTCAGGGGGCTGGAACTAATGAAAAACTGTTTTTT
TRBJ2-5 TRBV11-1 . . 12 CASSPQARTQYF TGTGCCAGCAGCCCCCAGGCGCGGACCCAGTACTTC
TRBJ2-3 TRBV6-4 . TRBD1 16 CASSVLPGQEANTQYF TGTGCCAGCAGTGTCCTTCCGGGACAGGAGGCGAATACGCAGTATTTT
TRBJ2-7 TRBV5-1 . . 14 CASSLSTDSYEQYF TGCGCCAGCAGCTTGTCTACGGATTCCTACGAGCAGTACTTC
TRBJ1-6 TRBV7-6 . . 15 CASSLIRTGTSPLHF TGTGCCAGCAGCCTCATTCGAACAGGGACTTCACCCCTCCACTTT
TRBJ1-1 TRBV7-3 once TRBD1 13 CASSATGATEAFF TGTGCCAGCAGCGCCACAGGGGCAACTGAAGCTTTCTTT
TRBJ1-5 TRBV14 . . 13 CASSQDMDQPQHF TGTGCCAGCAGCCAAGATATGGATCAGCCCCAGCATTTT
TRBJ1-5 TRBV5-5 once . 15 CASSFRGLDGQPQHF TGTGCCAGCAGCTTTCGGGGGCTTGACGGGCAGCCCCAGCATTTT
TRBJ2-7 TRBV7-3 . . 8 CASYEQYF TGTGCCAGCTACGAGCAGTACTTC
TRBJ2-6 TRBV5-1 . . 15 CASSGGRAGANVLTF TGCGCCAGCAGCGGGGGCAGGGCTGGGGCCAACGTCCTGACTTTC
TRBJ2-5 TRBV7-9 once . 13 CASSSPYQETQYF TGTGCCAGCAGCTCCCCCTATCAAGAGACCCAGTACTTC
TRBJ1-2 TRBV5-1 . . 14 CASSLDGSQIPSSF TGCGCCAGCAGCTTGGACGGCAGCCAGATACCCTCTTCCTTC
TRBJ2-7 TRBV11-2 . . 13 CASSFADSYEQYF TGTGCCAGCAGCTTTGCGGATTCCTACGAGCAGTACTTC
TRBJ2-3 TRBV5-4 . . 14 CASSLYAGTDTQYF TGTGCCAGCAGCTTGTATGCAGGCACAGATACGCAGTATTTT
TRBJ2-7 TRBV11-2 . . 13 CASNLGSTYEQYF TGTGCCAGCAACTTGGGCTCGACCTACGAGCAGTACTTC
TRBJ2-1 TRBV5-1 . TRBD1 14 CASSLARGHDEQFF TGCGCCAGCAGCTTGGCGAGGGGGCATGATGAGCAGTTCTTC
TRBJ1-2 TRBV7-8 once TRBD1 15 CASSSRLQGAHGYTF TGTGCCAGCAGCTCCCGATTACAGGGGGCGCACGGCTACACCTTC
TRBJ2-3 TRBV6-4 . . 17 CASSLDPPGKSTDTQYF TGTGCCAGCAGCCTCGATCCCCCAGGCAAAAGCACAGATACGCAGTATTTT
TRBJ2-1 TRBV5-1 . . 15 CASSLFAGVYNEQFF TGCGCCAGCAGCTTGTTCGCAGGGGTTTACAATGAGCAGTTCTTC
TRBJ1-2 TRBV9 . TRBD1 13 CASSVDRGRGYTF TGTGCCAGCAGCGTAGACAGGGGCCGGGGCTACACCTTC
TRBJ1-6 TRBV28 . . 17 CASSFGPLDGVGSPLHF TGTGCCAGCAGTTTTGGCCCGCTCGACGGGGTAGGGTCACCCCTCCACTTT
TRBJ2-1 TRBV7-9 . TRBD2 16 CASSLSLAGANNEQFF TGTGCCAGCAGCCTCTCACTAGCGGGGGCGAACAATGAGCAGTTCTTC
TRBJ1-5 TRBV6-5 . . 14 CASSLRQNNQPQHF TGTGCCAGCAGCCTGAGACAGAACAATCAGCCCCAGCATTTT
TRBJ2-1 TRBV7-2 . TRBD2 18 CASSLGGPGLAGNNEQFF TGTGCCAGCAGCTTAGGGGGCCCGGGACTAGCGGGGAACAATGAGCAGTTCTTC
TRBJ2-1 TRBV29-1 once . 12 CSATTPLNEQFF TGCAGCGCGACAACTCCGCTCAATGAGCAGTTCTTC
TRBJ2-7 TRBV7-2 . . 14 CASSLLWGAREQYF TGTGCCAGCAGCTTACTCTGGGGCGCGAGGGAGCAGTACTTC
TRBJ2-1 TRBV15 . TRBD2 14 CATSRQRGYNEQFF TGTGCCACCAGCAGGCAGCGGGGTTACAATGAGCAGTTCTTC
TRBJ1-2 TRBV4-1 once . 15 CASSQVLREEAGYTF TGCGCCAGCAGCCAAGTCCTGAGGGAGGAGGCTGGCTACACCTTC
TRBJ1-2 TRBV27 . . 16 CASSLRPRTVANGYTF TGTGCCAGCAGTTTAAGGCCCCGGACAGTCGCGAATGGCTACACCTTC
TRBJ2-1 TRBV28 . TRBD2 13 CASRTSGDNEQFF TGTGCCAGCAGGACTAGCGGAGACAATGAGCAGTTCTTC
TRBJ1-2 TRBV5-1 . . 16 CASSPPGVVYFYGYTF TGCGCCAGCAGCCCCCCGGGGGTAGTATATTTCTATGGCTACACCTTC
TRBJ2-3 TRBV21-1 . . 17 CASSNRLPGGNTDTQYF TGTGCCAGCAGCAATCGCCTCCCGGGTGGAAACACAGATACGCAGTATTTT
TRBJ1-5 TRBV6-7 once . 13 CARGRQENQPQHF TGTGCCAGGGGCCGACAGGAGAATCAGCCCCAGCATTTT
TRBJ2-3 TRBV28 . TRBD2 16 CASSLGEAGEVGTQYF TGTGCCAGCAGTTTGGGTGAAGCGGGGGAGGTGGGTACGCAGTATTTT
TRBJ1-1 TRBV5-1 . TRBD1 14 CASSRIDRDTEAFF TGCGCCAGCAGCCGCATTGACAGGGACACTGAAGCTTTCTTT
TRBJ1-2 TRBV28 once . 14 CASSLSGVDYGYTF TGTGCCAGCAGTTTATCCGGAGTTGACTATGGCTACACCTTC
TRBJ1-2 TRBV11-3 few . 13 CASSADSPYGYTF TGTGCCAGCAGCGCAGACAGCCCCTATGGCTACACCTTC